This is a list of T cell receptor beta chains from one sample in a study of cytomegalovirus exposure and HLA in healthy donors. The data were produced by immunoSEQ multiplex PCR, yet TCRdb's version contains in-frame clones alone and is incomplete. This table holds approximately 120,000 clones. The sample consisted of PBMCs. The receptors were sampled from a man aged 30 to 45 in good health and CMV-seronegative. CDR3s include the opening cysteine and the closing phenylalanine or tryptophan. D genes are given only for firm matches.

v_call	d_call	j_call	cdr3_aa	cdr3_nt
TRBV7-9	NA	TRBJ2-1	CASSSSTVLQGMKFF	TGTGCCAGCAGCTCTTCAACAGTATTACAGGGAATGAAGTTCTTC
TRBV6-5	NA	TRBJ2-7	CASSYSGRAYEQYF	TGTGCCAGCAGTTACAGTGGGAGAGCTTACGAGCAGTACTTC
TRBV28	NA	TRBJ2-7	CASSFGTNYEQYF	TGTGCCAGCAGTTTTGGCACGAACTACGAGCAGTACTTC
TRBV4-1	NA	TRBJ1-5	CASSQGRGGNQPQHF	TGCGCCAGCAGCCAAGGCAGGGGCGGCAATCAGCCCCAGCATTTT
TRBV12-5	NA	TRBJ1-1	CASGLVQGRRFQEAFF	TGTGCTAGTGGTTTGGTACAGGGTCGTCGGTTTCAGGAAGCTTTCTTT
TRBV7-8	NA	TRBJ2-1	CASSPTGGRDGNEQFF	TGTGCCAGCAGCCCGACGGGCGGGCGGGATGGGAATGAGCAGTTCTTC
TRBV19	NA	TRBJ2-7	CASSATTGSYEQYF	TGTGCCAGTAGTGCAACGACGGGCTCCTACGAGCAGTACTTC
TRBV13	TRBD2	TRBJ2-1	CASSARLAGGRNNEQFF	TGTGCCAGCAGCGCTCGACTAGCGGGAGGTCGCAACAATGAGCAGTTCTTC
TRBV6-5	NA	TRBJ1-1	CASSRGGVTEAFF	TGTGCCAGCAGTCGTGGGGGGGTCACTGAAGCTTTCTTT
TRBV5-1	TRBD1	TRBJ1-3	CASSSDRTNTIYF	TGCGCCAGCAGCTCGGACAGGACGAACACCATATATTTT
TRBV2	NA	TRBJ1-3	CASKSGEEAGNTIYF	TGTGCCAGCAAGTCAGGGGAAGAGGCTGGAAACACCATATATTTT
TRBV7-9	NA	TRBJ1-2	CAIPGISRVDYTF	TGTGCCATCCCCGGTATAAGCAGGGTTGACTACACCTTC
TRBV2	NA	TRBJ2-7	CASSGVSYEQYF	TGTGCCAGCAGTGGAGTCTCCTACGAGCAGTACTTC
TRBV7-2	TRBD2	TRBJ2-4	CASSLGASGRQNIQYF	TGTGCCAGCAGCTTAGGCGCTAGCGGGAGACAAAACATTCAGTACTTC
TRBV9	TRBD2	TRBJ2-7	CASSAGTSGNYEQYF	TGTGCCAGCAGCGCCGGGACTAGCGGGAACTACGAGCAGTACTTC
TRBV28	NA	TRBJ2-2	CASSRISSGAGELFF	TGTGCCAGCAGTCGCATATCTTCAGGCGCCGGGGAGCTGTTTTTT
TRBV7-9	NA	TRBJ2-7	CASSLGGPRPREQYF	TGTGCCAGCAGCTTGGGTGGGCCTCGTCCACGGGAGCAGTACTTC
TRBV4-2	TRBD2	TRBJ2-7	CASSLGGGTPTNEQYF	TGTGCCAGCAGCCTCGGGGGGGGGACTCCCACCAACGAGCAGTACTTC
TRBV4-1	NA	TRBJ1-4	CASSQGPVGGIVNEKLFF	TGCGCCAGCAGCCAAGGTCCAGTGGGAGGCATAGTTAATGAAAAACTGTTTTTT
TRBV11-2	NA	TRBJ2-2	CASSTRGAAIGELFF	TGTGCCAGCAGCACCCGGGGGGCGGCGATCGGGGAGCTGTTTTTT
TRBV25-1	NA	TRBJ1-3	CASSPWGPDTIYF	TGTGCCAGCTCACCCTGGGGGCCAGACACCATATATTTT
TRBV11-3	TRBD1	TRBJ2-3	CASSLDGGQAQPDTQYF	TGTGCCAGCAGCTTAGACGGGGGACAGGCGCAACCAGATACGCAGTATTTT
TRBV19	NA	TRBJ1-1	CASSIVGGDTEAFF	TGTGCCAGTAGTATAGTGGGTGGAGACACTGAAGCTTTCTTT
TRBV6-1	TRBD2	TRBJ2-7	CASSRISGSTYEQYF	TGTGCCAGCAGCCGGATTAGCGGGAGCACCTACGAGCAGTACTTC
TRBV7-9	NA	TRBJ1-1	CASSLESKRMNTEAFF	TGTGCCAGCAGCTTAGAGAGCAAAAGAATGAACACTGAAGCTTTCTTT
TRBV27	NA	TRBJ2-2	CASSFPGLTGELFF	TGTGCCAGCAGTTTCCCAGGACTCACCGGGGAGCTGTTTTTT
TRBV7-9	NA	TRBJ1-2	CASSLAARGAYGYTF	TGTGCCAGCAGCTTAGCTGCCAGGGGCGCCTATGGCTACACCTTC
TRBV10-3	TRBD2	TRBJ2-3	CAVRSTSGHTDTQYF	TGTGCCGTACGATCGACTAGCGGGCACACAGATACGCAGTATTTT
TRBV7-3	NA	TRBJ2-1	CASSPQASTYNEQFF	TGTGCCAGCAGCCCCCAAGCGTCAACCTACAATGAGCAGTTCTTC
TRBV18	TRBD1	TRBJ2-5	CASSPDRGQETQYF	TGTGCCAGCTCACCGGACAGGGGGCAAGAGACCCAGTACTTC
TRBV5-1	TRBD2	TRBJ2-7	CASSFGLAGQSYEQYF	TGCGCCAGCAGCTTTGGACTAGCGGGCCAGTCCTACGAGCAGTACTTC
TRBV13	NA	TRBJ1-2	CASGRNSGDGYTF	TGTGCCAGCGGGCGGAACTCAGGGGATGGCTACACCTTC
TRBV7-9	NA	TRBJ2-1	CASGRRSSYNEQFF	TGTGCCAGCGGTCGTCGGAGCTCCTACAATGAGCAGTTCTTC
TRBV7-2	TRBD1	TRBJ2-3	CASSSQGATDTQYF	TGTGCCAGCAGCTCACAGGGGGCGACAGATACGCAGTATTTT
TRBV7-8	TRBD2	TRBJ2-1	CASSSGLAVVNEQFF	TGTGCCAGCAGCTCGGGACTAGCTGTGGTCAATGAGCAGTTCTTC
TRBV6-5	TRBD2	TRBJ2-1	CASSLTGTREQFF	TGTGCCAGCAGTCTCACCGGGACTAGGGAGCAGTTCTTC
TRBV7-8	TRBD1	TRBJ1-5	CASSPGTGGYSNQPQHF	TGTGCCAGCAGCCCCGGGACAGGCGGATATAGCAATCAGCCCCAGCATTTT
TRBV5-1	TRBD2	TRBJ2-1	CASTEAGLGSQSSYNEQFF	TGCGCCAGCACCGAGGCGGGACTAGGAAGCCAGAGCTCCTACAATGAGCAGTTCTTC
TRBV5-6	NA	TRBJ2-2	CASSFRTVTGELFF	TGTGCCAGCAGCTTTCGGACTGTAACCGGGGAGCTGTTTTTT
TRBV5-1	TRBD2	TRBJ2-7	CASSLFSGLAGGFFNEQYF	TGCGCCAGCAGCTTGTTCTCAGGGCTAGCGGGAGGATTTTTCAACGAGCAGTACTTC
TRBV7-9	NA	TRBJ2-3	CASSPESTDTQYF	TGTGCCAGCAGCCCAGAAAGCACAGATACGCAGTATTTT
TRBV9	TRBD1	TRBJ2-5	CASSVNAGGETQYF	TGTGCCAGCAGCGTCAATGCAGGGGGAGAGACCCAGTACTTC
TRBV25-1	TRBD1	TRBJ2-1	CASSVRDRAYNEQFF	TGTGCCAGCAGTGTCCGGGACAGAGCCTACAATGAGCAGTTCTTC
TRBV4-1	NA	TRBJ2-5	CASSPEMGGPGETQYF	TGCGCCAGCAGCCCCGAGATGGGGGGGCCTGGGGAGACCCAGTACTTC
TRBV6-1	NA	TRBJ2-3	CASSERRGAGTDTQYF	TGTGCCAGCAGTGAACGGCGGGGCGCGGGCACAGATACGCAGTATTTT
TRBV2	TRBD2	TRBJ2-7	CASNLADGLAGGPYEQYF	TGTGCCAGCAACCTGGCCGACGGACTAGCGGGAGGCCCCTACGAGCAGTACTTC
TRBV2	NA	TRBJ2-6	CASRAGGGGGANVLTF	TGTGCCAGCAGGGCCGGAGGGGGAGGGGGGGCCAACGTCCTGACTTTC
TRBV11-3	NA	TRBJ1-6	CASLLHSVEHLPYNSPLHF	TGTGCCAGCCTTCTACATTCGGTGGAGCACTTGCCTTATAATTCACCCCTCCACTTT
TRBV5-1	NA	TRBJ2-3	CASSLVAGSSTDTQYF	TGCGCCAGCAGCTTGGTGGCGGGGTCGAGCACAGATACGCAGTATTTT
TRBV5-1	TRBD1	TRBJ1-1	CASSLSGTANTEAFF	TGCGCCAGCAGCCTAAGTGGGACAGCGAACACTGAAGCTTTCTTT
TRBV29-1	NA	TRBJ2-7	CSVEQGYEQYF	TGCAGCGTTGAACAGGGATACGAGCAGTACTTC
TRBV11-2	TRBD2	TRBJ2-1	CASSAGGLRAFF	TGTGCCAGCAGCGCGGGGGGACTGAGGGCGTTCTTC